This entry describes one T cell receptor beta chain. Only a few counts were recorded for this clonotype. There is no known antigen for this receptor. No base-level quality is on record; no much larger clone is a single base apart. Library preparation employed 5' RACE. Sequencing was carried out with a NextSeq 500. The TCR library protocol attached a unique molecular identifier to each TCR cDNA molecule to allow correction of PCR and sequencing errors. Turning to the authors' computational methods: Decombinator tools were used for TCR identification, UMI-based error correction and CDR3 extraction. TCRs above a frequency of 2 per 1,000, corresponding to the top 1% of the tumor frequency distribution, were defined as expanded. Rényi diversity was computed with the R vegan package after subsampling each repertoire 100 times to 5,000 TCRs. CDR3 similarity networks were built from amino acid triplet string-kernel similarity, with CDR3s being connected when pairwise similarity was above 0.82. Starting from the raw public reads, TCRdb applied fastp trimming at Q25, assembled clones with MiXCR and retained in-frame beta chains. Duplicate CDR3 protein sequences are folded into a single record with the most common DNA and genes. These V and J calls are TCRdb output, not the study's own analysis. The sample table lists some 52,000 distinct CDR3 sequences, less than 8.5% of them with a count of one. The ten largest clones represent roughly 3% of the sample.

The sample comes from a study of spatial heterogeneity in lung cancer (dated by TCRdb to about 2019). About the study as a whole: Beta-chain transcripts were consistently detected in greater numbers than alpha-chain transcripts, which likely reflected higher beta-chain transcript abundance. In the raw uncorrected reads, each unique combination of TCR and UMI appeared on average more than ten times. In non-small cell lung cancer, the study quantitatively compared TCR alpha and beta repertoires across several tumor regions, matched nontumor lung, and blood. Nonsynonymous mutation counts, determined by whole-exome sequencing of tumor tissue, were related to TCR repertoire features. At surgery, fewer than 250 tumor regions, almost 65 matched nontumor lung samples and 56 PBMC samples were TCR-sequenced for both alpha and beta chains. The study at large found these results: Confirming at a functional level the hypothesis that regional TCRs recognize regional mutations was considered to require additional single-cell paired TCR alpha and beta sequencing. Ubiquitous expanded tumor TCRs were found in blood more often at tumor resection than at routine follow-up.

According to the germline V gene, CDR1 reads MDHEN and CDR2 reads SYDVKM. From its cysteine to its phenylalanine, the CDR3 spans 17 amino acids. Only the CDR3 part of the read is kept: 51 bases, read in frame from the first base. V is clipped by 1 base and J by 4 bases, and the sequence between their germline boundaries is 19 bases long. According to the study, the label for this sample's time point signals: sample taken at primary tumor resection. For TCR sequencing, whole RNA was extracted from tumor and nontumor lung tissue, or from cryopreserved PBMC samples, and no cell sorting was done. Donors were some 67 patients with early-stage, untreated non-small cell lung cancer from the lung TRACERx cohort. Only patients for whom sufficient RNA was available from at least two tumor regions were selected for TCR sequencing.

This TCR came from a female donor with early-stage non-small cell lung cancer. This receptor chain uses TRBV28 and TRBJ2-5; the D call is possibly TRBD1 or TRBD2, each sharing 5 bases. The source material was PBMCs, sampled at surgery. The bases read TGTGCCAGCAGTTTATTTGGGACGGCGGGTGGGAGAGAGACCCAGTACTTC. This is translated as CASSLFGTAGGRETQYF.